One sample yielded the 8 T cell receptor beta chains listed below, sequenced in a study of blood T cell repertoires in COVID-19. The repertoire was sequenced with immunoSEQ multiplex PCR; TCRdb's copy has only in-frame clones and lacks some. The sample includes over 200,000 clones, about 91% of them seen just once. Input material: PBMCs or T cells enriched from blood (not recorded which). The receptors here all came from a human donor in a cohort exposed to, infected with or recovered from COVID-19 (not recorded which). The donor label of this sample is uncertain.

J is TRBJ1-1 and V is TRBV18; D is uncertain. Trimming took 3 bases from V and 6 from J, leaving 11 bases between them. The CDR3 totals 13 residues. Germline-derived CDR1 and CDR2 are KGHSH and LQKENI. In nucleotides, the CDR3 is TGTGCCAGCTCACCTCGAGGTGGTCCTGAAGCTTTCTTT. Residues: CASSPRGGPEAFF.

The J gene is TRBJ2-1, the V gene TRBV19; TRBD1 agrees at 9 bases. Trimming took 5 bases from V and 5 from J; bases not matched to a gene: 7. The CDR3 runs 15 residues. The germline gives CDR1 LNHDA, CDR2 SQIVND (reference sequence). The CDR3 sequence is CASSPDRGAHNEQFF. The CDR3 nucleotides read TGTGCCAGTAGTCCTGACAGGGGGGCACACAATGAGCAGTTCTTC.

This clone has a single count. In nucleotides, the CDR3 is TGTGCCAGCAGCTTGGGGCAGGGGCCTTATAATTCACCCCTCCACTTT. As protein: CASSLGQGPYNSPLHF. V gene TRBV5-6 combines with J gene TRBJ1-6; a weak D match, TRBD1 (6 bases). The germline V gene has CDR1 SGHDT and CDR2 YYEEEE. The CDR3 extends over 16 amino acids. V was shortened by 0 bases and J by 4 bases, with 11 bases between the two germline ends. The full variable domain, completed using reference TRBV5-6 and TRBJ1-6, is DAGVTQSPTHLIKTRGQQVTLRCSPKSGHDTVSWYQQALGQGPQFIFQYYEEEERQRGNFPDRFSGHQFPNYSSELNVNALLLGDSALYLCASSLGQGPYNSPLHFGNGTRLTVT.

The chain links TRBV6-2 or TRBV6-3 to TRBJ2-1, with 8 bases fitting TRBD2. With 2 bases clipped from V and 7 bases from J, the junction kept 10 bases outside the gene matches. CDR1 and CDR2 (germline): MNHEY, SVGEGT. There are 16 residues in the CDR3. The CDR3 spells CASSYRSRGGRNEQFF. CDR3 bases: TGTGCCAGCAGTTACCGGTCACGGGGGGGCCGGAATGAGCAGTTCTTC.

This chain joins TRBV7-2 and TRBJ1-1, with D unresolved. The CDR3 consists of 15 residues. The germline V gene encodes CDR1 SGHTA and CDR2 FQGNSA. Trimming cost V 2 bases and J 3 bases, with 13 bases left between them. CDR3 sequence (DNA): TGTGCCAGCAGCTTAACGGGGAACGGGGACACTGAAGCTTTCTTT. Residues: CASSLTGNGDTEAFF. Together with reference TRBV7-2 and TRBJ1-1, the CDR3 gives the full variable domain: GAGVSQSPSNKVTEKGKDVELRCDPISGHTALYWYRQSLGQGLEFLIYFQGNSAPDKSGLPSDRFSAERTGGSVSTLTIQRTQQEDSAVYLCASSLTGNGDTEAFFGQGTRLTVV.

This chain connects TRBV7-9 to TRBJ2-7; the match to TRBD2 covers 11 bases. CDR1 is SEHNR, CDR2 FQNEAQ, per germline (reference sequence). Trimming took 5 bases from V and 6 from J; bases not matched to a gene: 6. The CDR3 is 14 residues long. The CDR3, as DNA: TGTGCCAGCAGCGAGGGACTAGCGGACACCGAGCAGTACTTC. Its protein product is CASSEGLADTEQYF.

This clone was picked up a small number of times. The chain couples TRBV19 to TRBJ1-4, with 7 bases fitting TRBD1. V lost 5 bases to trimming and J lost 5 bases; unmatched junction nucleotides: 5. Looked up from germline, CDR1 is LNHDA and CDR2 is SQIVND (reference sequence). CDR3 length: 14 residues. The chain's CDR3 is CASSARQGNEKLFF. CDR3 bases: TGTGCCAGTAGTGCACGACAGGGAAATGAAAAACTGTTTTTT. The full variable domain, with the rest looked up from reference TRBV19 and TRBJ1-4, is DGGITQSPKYLFRKEGQNVTLSCEQNLNHDAMYWYRQDPGQGLRLIYYSQIVNDFQKGDIAEGYSVSREKKESFPLTVTSAQKNPTAFYLCASSARQGNEKLFFGSGTQLSVL.

This clone showed up just once. The gene calls are TRBV19 and TRBJ1-4; D may be TRBD1 (5 bases). Germline loops: CDR1 LNHDA, CDR2 SQIVND (reference sequence). The CDR3 has 15 amino acids. Trimming removed 4 bases at V and 4 bases at J, with 13 bases between. CDR3 protein: CASSNPGRGNEKLFF. The CDR3 coding sequence is TGTGCCAGTAGTAACCCTGGAAGGGGTAATGAAAAACTGTTTTTT.